The 16 T cell receptor beta chains below were found in one sample sequenced in a study of cytomegalovirus exposure and HLA in healthy donors. The PCR contained 60 Vbeta and 13 Jbeta primers. This table comes from immunoSEQ multiplex PCR, and its TCRdb copy is limited to in-frame clones, with some not included. This sample contains about 200,000 clones. Sequenced material: PBMCs. The receptor set was obtained from a young man in good health and CMV-seronegative.

The J gene is TRBJ1-1, the V gene TRBV28, with 8 bases lining up with TRBD1. V dropped 5 bases and J dropped 9; count of bases not matched to a gene: 5. The CDR3 totals 12 residues. The V gene's germline CDR1 is MDHEN and CDR2 SYDVKM. This CDR3 is CASSTDRVKAFF. The CDR3 region has the DNA TGTGCCAGCAGTACGGACAGGGTAAAAGCTTTCTTT. Full variable domain (missing parts from reference TRBV28 and TRBJ1-1): DVKVTQSSRYLVKRTGEKVFLECVQDMDHENMFWYRQDPGLGLRLIYFSYDVKMKEKGDIPEGYSVSREKKERFSLILESASTNQTSMYLCASSTDRVKAFFGQGTRLTVV.

V and J are TRBV5-1 and TRBJ2-2, with 7 nucleotides matching TRBD2. The CDR3 is made up of 16 amino acids. Germline lookup yields CDR1 SGHRS and CDR2 YFSETQ. J gave up 0 bases and V 4 bases, and 6 bases lay outside the gene matches. The CDR3 DNA reads TGCGCCAGCAGCGGAGGCCTAGCGGCGAACACCGGGGAGCTGTTTTTT. It codes for CASSGGLAANTGELFF.

The chain links TRBV28 to TRBJ2-1; 7 bases are shared with TRBD2. Trimming cost V 5 bases and J 2 bases; bases outside gene matches: 9. In germline, CDR1 is MDHEN, CDR2 SYDVKM. The CDR3 length is 16 residues. The CDR3 nucleotides are TGTGCCAGCAGTGGACTGGGAGGGAAGGCCTACAATGAGCAGTTCTTC. Residues: CASSGLGGKAYNEQFF.

The chain has TRBV7-2 and TRBJ2-7; TRBD1 might be the D (6 bases). V lost 5 bases to trimming and J lost 13 bases, with 15 bases between them. In germline, CDR1 is SGHTA, CDR2 FQGNSA. The CDR3 spans 11 residues. The CDR3 protein is CASSRTALLYF. The CDR3 nucleotides are TGTGCCAGCAGCCGGACAGCCCTGCTCTACTTC. Looking up the rest from reference TRBV7-2 and TRBJ2-7 gives the full variable domain: GAGVSQSPSNKVTEKGKDVELRCDPISGHTALYWYRQSLGQGLEFLIYFQGNSAPDKSGLPSDRFSAERTGGSVSTLTIQRTQQEDSAVYLCASSRTALLYFGPGTRLTVT.

The rearrangement joins TRBV5-8 to TRBJ1-1; 8 nucleotides agree with TRBD1. The CDR3 is made up of 15 amino acids. Germline CDR1 is SGHTS and CDR2 is YDEGEE. Germline trimming cut 4 bases from V and 1 base from J; bases unmatched to any gene: 6. The CDR3, as DNA: TGTGCCAGCAGCCCATTTGGACAGGGGAACACTGAAGCTTTCTTT. Amino acid sequence: CASSPFGQGNTEAFF.

The rearrangement joins TRBV29-1 to TRBJ2-1; TRBD1 matches at 8 bases. Looked up from germline, CDR1 is SQVTM and CDR2 is ANQGSEA. Trimming cost V 6 bases and J 6 bases; bases outside gene matches: 1. The CDR3 extends over 11 amino acids. In DNA, the CDR3 is TGCAGCGTCGGACAGGGCAATGAGCAGTTCTTC. Amino acid sequence: CSVGQGNEQFF.

V is TRBV27 and J is TRBJ2-1, with TRBD2 matching 9 bases. Germline values: CDR1 MNHEY, CDR2 SMNVEV (reference sequence). CDR3 length: 15 amino acids. With 3 bases clipped from V and 3 bases from J, the junction kept 3 bases outside the gene matches. In DNA form, the CDR3 reads TGTGCCAGCAGTTTCGTAGCGGGGGACTACAATGAGCAGTTCTTC. It specifies CASSFVAGDYNEQFF.

The chain employs TRBV18 and TRBJ2-5; D is undetermined. From germline, CDR1 is KGHSH and CDR2 LQKENI. Trimming took 0 bases from V and 1 from J, leaving 9 bases between them. This CDR3 spans 15 amino acids. In DNA form, the CDR3 reads TGTGCCAGCTCACCACCCATGCAGTCCCAAGAGACCCAGTACTTC. This codes for CASSPPMQSQETQYF.

V and J are TRBV10-2 and TRBJ2-7; tentatively, D is TRBD2 (6 bases). This CDR3 comprises 16 residues. V was cut by 6 bases and J by 2 bases, with 20 bases left in between. Germline values: CDR1 WSHSY, CDR2 SAAADI. CDR3: CASRKTGGQGAYEQYF. The DNA of the CDR3 is TGCGCCAGCAGGAAAACCGGAGGGCAGGGAGCCTACGAGCAGTACTTC.

The genes are TRBV30 and TRBJ1-4; no firm D call. CDR3 length: 14 amino acids. V shed 2 bases and J shed 4 bases, with 11 bases lying between them. The germline V gene encodes CDR1 GTSNPN and CDR2 SVGIG (reference sequence). CDR3 sequence (DNA): TGTGCCTGGAGTCCCCAGGATTATAATGAAAAACTGTTTTTT. Residues: CAWSPQDYNEKLFF.

The chain combines TRBV5-1 with TRBJ2-1, with a tentative D call TRBD2 (5 bases). Germline CDR1 SGHRS, CDR2 YFSETQ. The CDR3 spans 14 residues. The V end lost 4 bases, the J end lost 0 bases, and 8 bases lay between the germline ends. CDR3 DNA: TGCGCCAGCAGCAGCGAGGGCTCCTACAATGAGCAGTTCTTC. This translates into CASSSEGSYNEQFF.

The V and J genes are TRBV6-5 and TRBJ2-7; no clear D gene. The CDR3 runs 15 residues. The V gene lost 0 bases and the J gene lost 3 bases, with 12 bases spanning the gap. The germline CDR1 and CDR2 sequences are MNHEY and SVGAGI. The CDR3 region is CASSYSRTPIYEQYF. In DNA, the CDR3 is TGTGCCAGCAGTTACTCCAGAACACCGATCTACGAGCAGTACTTC.

The chain uses TRBV2 and TRBJ2-6; no reliable D call. The V gene's germline CDR1 is SNHLY and CDR2 FYNNEI. The germline V and J ends were trimmed by 4 bases and 3 bases, with 16 bases remaining between them. The CDR3 covers 17 residues. The CDR3 spells CASSVMWKPSGANVLTF. The DNA of the CDR3 is TGTGCCAGCAGTGTAATGTGGAAGCCTAGTGGGGCCAACGTCCTGACTTTC. The full variable domain, its missing parts supplied by reference TRBV2 and TRBJ2-6, is EPEVTQTPSHQVTQMGQEVILRCVPISNHLYFYWYRQILGQKVEFLVSFYNNEISEKSEIFDDQFSVERPDGSNFTLKIRSTKLEDSAMYFCASSVMWKPSGANVLTFGAGSRLTVL.

The J gene is TRBJ1-2, the V gene TRBV5-1; D possibly corresponds to TRBD1 (6 bases). Germline-derived CDR1 and CDR2 are SGHRS and YFSETQ. The CDR3 has 14 residues. V dropped 4 bases and J dropped 4 bases, with 14 bases sitting between them. CDR3 sequence reads: CASSQGTPSYGYTF. The CDR3 coding sequence is TGCGCCAGCAGCCAAGGGACACCGAGCTATGGCTACACCTTC.

This sequence joins TRBV7-3 and TRBJ1-3, with TRBD1 as a possible D gene (6 bases). The CDR3 has 17 residues. V was trimmed by 1 base and J by 0 bases, leaving 13 bases between them. In germline, CDR1 is SGHTA, CDR2 FQGTGA. The DNA for the CDR3 is TGTGCCAGCAGCTTAAGGGGGCCCCAGAGCTCTGGAAACACCATATATTTT. Its protein is CASSLRGPQSSGNTIYF.

The gene calls are TRBV5-1 and TRBJ2-3, with D perhaps matching TRBD2 (7 bases). CDR1 SGHRS and CDR2 YFSETQ come from the germline V gene. V dropped 4 bases and J dropped 0 bases, with 21 bases sitting between them. The CDR3 has 18 residues. The CDR3 coding sequence is TGCGCCAGCAGCAGGGGGGGGGAGGTGGTTTCAAGCACAGATACGCAGTATTTT. Translated: CASSRGGEVVSSTDTQYF.